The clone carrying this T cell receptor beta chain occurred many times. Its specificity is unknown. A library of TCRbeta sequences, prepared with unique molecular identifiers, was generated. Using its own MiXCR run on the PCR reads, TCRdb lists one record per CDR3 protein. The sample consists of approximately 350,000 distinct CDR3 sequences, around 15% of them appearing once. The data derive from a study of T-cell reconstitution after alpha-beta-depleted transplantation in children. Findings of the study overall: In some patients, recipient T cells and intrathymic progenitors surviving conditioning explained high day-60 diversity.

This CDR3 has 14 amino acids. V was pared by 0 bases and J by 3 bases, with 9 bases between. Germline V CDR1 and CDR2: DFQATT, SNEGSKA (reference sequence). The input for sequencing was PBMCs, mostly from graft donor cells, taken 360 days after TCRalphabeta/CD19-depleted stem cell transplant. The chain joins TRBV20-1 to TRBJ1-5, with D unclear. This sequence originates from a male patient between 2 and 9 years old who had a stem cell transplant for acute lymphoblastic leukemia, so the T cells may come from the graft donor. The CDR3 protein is CSARDGRSNQPQHF. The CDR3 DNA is TGCAGTGCTAGAGATGGGAGGTCCAATCAGCCCCAGCATTTT.